This T cell receptor (beta chain) is from a study of blood T cell repertoires in COVID-19. Study at large: The cDNA or gDNA used as material had been derived from T cells, B-cell-depleted T cells, or PBMCs.

Some clones are missing from TCRdb's copy, which holds only in-frame ones; the method was immunoSEQ multiplex PCR. The data show about 52,000 clones, 85% to 90% seen once. CDR3 length: 13 residues. With 5 bases removed from V and 4 bases from J, the gap between germline ends came to 8 bases. Germline V gene sequence: CDR1 SNHLY, CDR2 FYNNEI. The source is a man aged 70 or older with acute or convalescent COVID-19. Source material: peripheral blood. The chain joins TRBV2 to TRBJ2-2; no reliable D call. The CDR3 nucleotides are TGTGCCAGCAGTCTGACTGGCACCGGGGAGCTGTTTTTT. It specifies CASSLTGTGELFF.